The rows below give T cell receptor beta chains drawn from one sample of a study of T cells in Graves' hyperthyroidism and ophthalmopathy. TCRdb re-derived calls from the multiplex PCR reads in MiXCR, one entry per CDR3 protein. The sample shows about 50,000 distinct CDR3 sequences, over 45% of them seen only once. What was sequenced was peripheral blood or thyroid tissue (not recorded which). Receptors originate from a woman between 45 and 60 years old with Graves' hyperthyroidism. Each CDR3 is given with its conserved first and last residue. The D gene is left open where the match is weak. Some rows have no size entry. The others give once, few or many, or a class for an expanded clone.

v_gene: TRBV6-2/TRBV6-3; d_gene: NA; abundance: many; j_gene: TRBJ2-7; CDR3nt: TGTGCCAGCAGTTACTCGCTGAGTAGCGTCTTCGAGCAGTACTTC; CDR3aa: CASSYSLSSVFEQYF
v_gene: TRBV6-5; d_gene: TRBD1; abundance: NA; j_gene: TRBJ1-1; CDR3nt: TGTGCCAGCAGTTACCCCGGACAGGCACGATTACCGAACACTGAAGCTTTCTTT; CDR3aa: CASSYPGQARLPNTEAFF
v_gene: TRBV11-2; d_gene: NA; abundance: NA; j_gene: TRBJ1-2; CDR3nt: TGTGCCAGCAGCCCCAAGCGGCAGGGATACTATGGCTACACCTTC; CDR3aa: CASSPKRQGYYGYTF
v_gene: TRBV29-1; d_gene: TRBD2; abundance: NA; j_gene: TRBJ2-2; CDR3nt: TGCAGCGTTACAGGGTTTAGCGGGAGGACCAGGGAGCTGTTTTTT; CDR3aa: CSVTGFSGRTRELFF
v_gene: TRBV10-3; d_gene: NA; abundance: many; j_gene: TRBJ2-7; CDR3nt: TGTGCCATCAGAAAGACCGAGACCTACGAGCAGTACTTC; CDR3aa: CAIRKTETYEQYF
v_gene: TRBV10-3; d_gene: NA; abundance: NA; j_gene: TRBJ1-2; CDR3nt: TGTGCCATCAGTGACCAGGGAGGTGGTGGCTACACCTTC; CDR3aa: CAISDQGGGGYTF
v_gene: TRBV5-1; d_gene: NA; abundance: few; j_gene: TRBJ1-2; CDR3nt: TGCGCCAGCAGCTTGGCCTACGATCCAGGAGGGTATGGCTACACCTTC; CDR3aa: CASSLAYDPGGYGYTF
v_gene: TRBV29-1; d_gene: NA; abundance: many; j_gene: TRBJ2-5; CDR3nt: TGCAGCGTAAACAACGGCGGAGATCAAGAGACCCAGTACTTC; CDR3aa: CSVNNGGDQETQYF
v_gene: TRBV7-6; d_gene: NA; abundance: few; j_gene: TRBJ1-5; CDR3nt: TGTGCCAGCAGCTTGTTGGCTCGGGGCGGCAATCAGCCCCAGCATTTT; CDR3aa: CASSLLARGGNQPQHF
v_gene: TRBV7-2; d_gene: TRBD2; abundance: NA; j_gene: TRBJ2-2; CDR3nt: TGTGCCAGCAGCTTTCCGGGACTAATGGTCGGGGAGCTGTTTTTT; CDR3aa: CASSFPGLMVGELFF
v_gene: TRBV29-1; d_gene: NA; abundance: many; j_gene: TRBJ1-2; CDR3nt: TGCAGCGTTGTGGATTACTTGGGCTACACCTTC; CDR3aa: CSVVDYLGYTF
v_gene: TRBV7-9; d_gene: TRBD2; abundance: NA; j_gene: TRBJ2-5; CDR3nt: TGTGCCAGCGGGTTAGCGGGAGGCCCGGGGGAGACCCAGTACTTC; CDR3aa: CASGLAGGPGETQYF
v_gene: TRBV29-1; d_gene: NA; abundance: many; j_gene: TRBJ2-5; CDR3nt: TGCAGCGTTATTCCCACCCTCCTGAAACTCCAAGAGACCCAGTACTTC; CDR3aa: CSVIPTLLKLQETQYF
v_gene: TRBV7-9; d_gene: NA; abundance: NA; j_gene: TRBJ2-7; CDR3nt: TGTGCCAGCAGCCCGGTGGGGGAGGACGAGCAGTACTTC; CDR3aa: CASSPVGEDEQYF
v_gene: TRBV29-1; d_gene: NA; abundance: NA; j_gene: TRBJ2-5; CDR3nt: TGCAGCAAATACTGGGAGGTAGTGGGAGAGACCCAGTACTTC; CDR3aa: CSKYWEVVGETQYF
v_gene: TRBV15; d_gene: TRBD2; abundance: NA; j_gene: TRBJ2-7; CDR3nt: TGTGCCACCAGCAGACCTAGCGGGAACTTCTACGAGCAGTACTTC; CDR3aa: CATSRPSGNFYEQYF